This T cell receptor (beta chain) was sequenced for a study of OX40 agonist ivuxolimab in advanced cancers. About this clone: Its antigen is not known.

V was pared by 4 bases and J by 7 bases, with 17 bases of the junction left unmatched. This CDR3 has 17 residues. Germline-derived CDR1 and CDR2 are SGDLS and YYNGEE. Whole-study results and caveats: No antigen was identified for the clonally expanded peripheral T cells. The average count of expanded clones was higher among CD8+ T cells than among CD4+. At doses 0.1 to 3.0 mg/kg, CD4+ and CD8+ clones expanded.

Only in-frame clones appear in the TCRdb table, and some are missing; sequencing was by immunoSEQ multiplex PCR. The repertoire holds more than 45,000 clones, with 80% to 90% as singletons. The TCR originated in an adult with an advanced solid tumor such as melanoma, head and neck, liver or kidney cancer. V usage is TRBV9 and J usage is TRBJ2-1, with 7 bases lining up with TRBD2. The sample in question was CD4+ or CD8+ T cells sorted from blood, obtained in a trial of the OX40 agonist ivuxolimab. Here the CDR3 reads CASSPRPGGRGWNEQFF. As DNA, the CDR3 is TGTGCCAGCAGCCCCAGACCGGGTGGGAGGGGATGGAATGAGCAGTTCTTC.